In its sample, the clone carrying this TCR beta chain was seen many times. Its target is not known. The CDR3 runs to 14 residues. Germline loops: CDR1 SNHLY, CDR2 FYNNEI. Trimming left V 6 bases short and J 1 base short, with 9 bases between. Sampling consisted of one heparinised blood draw per donor, averaging around 120 mL. The data stem from a study of beta chain features in type 1 diabetes. Overall study results and limits: Sampled from patients, naive, central memory and Treg TCRB repertoires appeared more similar than those sampled from healthy donors.

As every portion of the isolated RNA was reverse transcribed, the sequencing read expressed TCRB transcripts. Sequenced by immunoSEQ multiplex PCR; TCRdb stores in-frame clones only, minus some. The data show 130,000 or so clones, roughly 9.3% seen once. This chain links TRBV2 with TRBJ2-2; D is ambiguous. The sequenced material came from central memory CD4+ T cells from blood. This TCR was sampled from a middle-aged woman in good health. CDR3 nucleotides: TGTGCCAGCAGCGGTAGCATGAACACCGGGGAGCTGTTTTTT. This translates into CASSGSMNTGELFF.